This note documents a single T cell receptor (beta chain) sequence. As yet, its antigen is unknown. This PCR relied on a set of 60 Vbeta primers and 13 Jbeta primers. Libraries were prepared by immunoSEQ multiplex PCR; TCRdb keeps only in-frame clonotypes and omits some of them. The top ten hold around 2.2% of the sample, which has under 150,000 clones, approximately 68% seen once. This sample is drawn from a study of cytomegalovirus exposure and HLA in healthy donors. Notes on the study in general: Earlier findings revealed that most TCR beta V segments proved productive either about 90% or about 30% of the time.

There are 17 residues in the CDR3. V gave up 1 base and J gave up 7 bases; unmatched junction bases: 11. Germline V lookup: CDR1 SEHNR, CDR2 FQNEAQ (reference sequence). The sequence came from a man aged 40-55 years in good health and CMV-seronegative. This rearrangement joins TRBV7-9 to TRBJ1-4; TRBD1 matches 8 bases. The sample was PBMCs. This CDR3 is CASSLGTFRGRGEKLFF. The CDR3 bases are TGTGCCAGCAGCTTAGGGACCTTCAGGGGGCGGGGTGAAAAACTGTTTTTT.